This note documents a single T cell receptor beta chain sequence. Its antigen is unidentified. This record belongs to a study of T cell responses to AZD1222 COVID-19 vaccine. Study-wide points: A mostly white British donor set with more females was recruited, and clonal diversity was possibly underestimated. Spike-specific TCR breadth and depth were elevated following two AZD1222 doses. Regions 160-218 and 743-854 dominated among vaccine-associated CD4 TCRs spanning spike.

Assay: immunoSEQ multiplex PCR; the TCRdb copy retains only in-frame clones and omits some. This table has 130,000 or so clones, about nine tenths appearing once. Unmatched junction bases numbered 4, after V lost 0 bases and J lost 4 bases. The germline gives CDR1 SGHRS, CDR2 YFSETQ. The CDR3 has 14 amino acids. This material consisted of peripheral blood, taken on day 0 of AZD1222 vaccination. The sequence was obtained from an adult in good health. The chain carries TRBV5-1 and TRBJ2-7, with TRBD1 identical over 7 bases. Written as DNA, the CDR3 is TGCGCCAGCAGCTTGGGGACAGGCCCGTACGAGCAGTACTTC. Protein sequence: CASSLGTGPYEQYF. Combining the CDR3 with reference TRBV5-1 and TRBJ2-7 gives the whole variable domain KAGVTQTPRYLIKTRGQQVTLSCSPISGHRSVSWYQQTPGQGLQFLFEYFSETQRNKGNFPGRFSGRQFSNSRSEMNVSTLELGDSALYLCASSLGTGPYEQYFGPGTRLTVT.